A single sample is the source of the 3 T cell receptor beta chains below, sequenced in a study of CD8 T cells in Susac syndrome. cDNA came from about 0.46 to 1 ug RNA primed by random hexamers. TCRdb re-analysed the immunoSEQ multiplex PCR reads in MiXCR, keeping a single row per CDR3 protein. The table includes around 100,000 distinct CDR3 sequences, 95% detected once. Sequenced sample: CD8+ T cells from PBMCs. Receptor source: a human donor with Susac syndrome.

The rearrangement uses TRBV3-1 and TRBJ2-5, with 10 nucleotides matching TRBD2. With 5 bases clipped from V and 4 bases from J, the junction kept 7 bases outside the gene matches. Germline V gene data show CDR1 as LGHDT and CDR2 as YNNKEL (reference sequence). The CDR3 covers 15 residues. The CDR3 spells CASSASGRGGETQYF. The CDR3 nucleotides are TGTGCCAGCAGCGCGAGCGGGAGGGGGGGAGAGACCCAGTACTTC.

V is TRBV11-2 and J is TRBJ1-2; D call uncertain. Trimming left V 0 bases short and J 2 bases short, with 13 bases between. This CDR3 contains 16 residues. The V gene's germline CDR1 is SGHAT and CDR2 FQNNGV. The CDR3 protein is CASSLDPADGNYGYTF. CDR3 bases: TGTGCCAGCAGCTTAGACCCTGCGGACGGAAACTATGGCTACACCTTC.

The chain recombines TRBV7-9 with TRBJ1-2; D unclear. The CDR3 length is 14 residues. V lost 1 base, J lost 5 bases, and 11 bases lay in between. Germline lookup yields CDR1 SEHNR and CDR2 FQNEAQ (reference sequence). The chain's CDR3 is CASSLVPDRYGYTF. CDR3 DNA: TGTGCCAGCAGCTTAGTCCCAGATCGGTATGGCTACACCTTC.